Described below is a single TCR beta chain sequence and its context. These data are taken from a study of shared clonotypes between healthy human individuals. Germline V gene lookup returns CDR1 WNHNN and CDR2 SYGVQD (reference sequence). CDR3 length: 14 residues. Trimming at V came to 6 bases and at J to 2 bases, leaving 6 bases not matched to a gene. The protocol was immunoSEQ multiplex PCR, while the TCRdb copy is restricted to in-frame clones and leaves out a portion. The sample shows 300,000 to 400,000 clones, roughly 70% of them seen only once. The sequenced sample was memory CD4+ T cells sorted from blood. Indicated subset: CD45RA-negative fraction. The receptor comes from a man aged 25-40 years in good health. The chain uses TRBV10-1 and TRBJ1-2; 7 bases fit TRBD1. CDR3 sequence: CASSRDRSNYGYTF. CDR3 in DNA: TGCGCCAGCAGCAGGGACAGATCCAACTATGGCTACACCTTC.